This T cell receptor beta chain was captured by sequencing in a study of shared clonotypes between healthy human individuals. Looking at the study overall: Donor composition was a couple of women and a few men, aged 18 to 49.

Samples underwent the assay at deep level. Assay: immunoSEQ multiplex PCR; the TCRdb copy retains only in-frame clones and omits some. The sample has around 2.5 million clones, approximately 93% seen once; the top ten hold 0.36%. Note on this clone: Different DNA sequences within this sample yield the same CDR3.

Germline V gene data show CDR1 as LNHNV and CDR2 as YYDKDF (reference sequence). The V end lost 0 bases, the J end lost 6 bases, and 6 bases lay between the germline ends. The length of the CDR3 is 13 residues. The TCR originated in a man between 18 and 35 years old in good health. Some clones in this sample may be carry-over from other donors' samples. J is TRBJ1-5 and V is TRBV15; no reliable D call. The sequencing sample was made of naive CD4+ T cells from PBMCs. The sample's subset: CD45RA+ positively selected. CDR3 residues: CATSRDLIQPQHF. The CDR3 DNA sequence: TGTGCCACCAGCAGAGATTTAATTCAGCCCCAGCATTTT.